The rows below give T cell receptor beta chains drawn from one sample of a study of T cells in Graves' hyperthyroidism and ophthalmopathy. Each CDR3 protein is one row after TCRdb ran MiXCR on the multiplex PCR reads. The data contain around 600,000 distinct CDR3 sequences, roughly 15% of them singletons. Sequencing was carried out using blood. Every receptor here comes from a woman aged 50 to 65 with Graves' ophthalmopathy. Both conserved end residues are part of each CDR3. Fields, in order: D gene, clone size, J gene, V gene, CDR3 DNA, CDR3 protein. D genes are given only for firm matches. Expanded clones are given a class, and other clones once, few, many or no size at all.

>.|few|TRBJ2-5|TRBV18
TGTGCCAGCTCACCACCTTCGTGGTCTGAGCTTCAAGAGACCCAGTACTTC
CASSPPSWSELQETQYF
>TRBD2|.|TRBJ2-1|TRBV30
TGTGCCTGGAGTGGGGCGGGAGGGCAGTCAGCATACAATGAGCAGTTCTTC
CAWSGAGGQSAYNEQFF
>TRBD1|.|TRBJ1-5|TRBV6-1
TGTGCCAGCACCCGACAGGGCGGTTATCAGCCCCAGCATTTT
CASTRQGGYQPQHF
>TRBD2|few|TRBJ2-1|TRBV7-9
TGTGCCAGCAGCTTAGTATTGTTGGTCGGCGGGAGGGGCTACAATGAGCAGTTCTTC
CASSLVLLVGGRGYNEQFF
>.|many|TRBJ2-7|TRBV6-2/TRBV6-3
TGTGCCAGCACTACCGGGCCGGTGGGATCCGAGCAGTACTTC
CASTTGPVGSEQYF
>TRBD2|many|TRBJ2-7|TRBV5-1
TGCGCCAGCAGCTGGGGACTAGCGGGAGAGTACGAGCAGTACTTC
CASSWGLAGEYEQYF
>TRBD1|many|TRBJ1-1|TRBV5-5
TGTGCCAGCAGTTTTACAGGGGGCGCGACACACACTGAAGCTTTCTTT
CASSFTGGATHTEAFF
>.|.|TRBJ2-1|TRBV5-1
TGCGCCAGCAGCTTACAGGGCCCGGGTGACAATGAGCAGTTCTTC
CASSLQGPGDNEQFF
>TRBD1|many|TRBJ1-2|TRBV4-1
TGCGCCAGCAGCCAAGGGGGACAGGCGGACTATGGCTACACCTTC
CASSQGGQADYGYTF
>.|many|TRBJ2-7|TRBV29-1
TGCAGCGTGGAGTTAGAGTCCAGCTCCTACGAGCAGTACTTC
CSVELESSSYEQYF